This paragraph covers one TCR beta chain sequence. Patients were excluded because of uncontrolled infection, other autoimmune disease, pregnancy or lactation. This entry is derived from a study of T cells in Graves' hyperthyroidism and ophthalmopathy. TCR beta CDR3 region amplification was performed from RNA transcripts. The primer set for the first-round RT-PCR of the TCR CDR3 was HTBI. A single record per CDR3 protein comes from TCRdb applying MiXCR to the multiplex PCR reads. The profile shows about 840,000 distinct CDR3 sequences, around 39% of them singletons. From germline, CDR1 is DFQATT and CDR2 SNEGSKA (reference sequence). V was clipped by 5 bases and J by 4 bases, with 14 bases between them. The CDR3 loop spans 13 amino acids.

The sample comprised blood. V gene TRBV20-1 combines with J gene TRBJ2-5; TRBD1 or TRBD2 may be the D gene (5 bases each). The sequence derives from a man between 18 and 35 years old with Graves' hyperthyroidism. CDR3 nucleotides: TGCAGTGCTGGGGACGGCGAGCCAGAGACCCAGTACTTC. Protein product: CSAGDGEPETQYF.